The 2 T cell receptor beta chains in this list originate from one sample, sequenced in a study of blood T cell repertoires in COVID-19. Profiling relied on immunoSEQ multiplex PCR, and the TCRdb table lists in-frame clones only, not all of them. Of over 95,000 clones listed, 84% were seen once; the top ten hold roughly 2%. Material for sequencing was peripheral blood. The receptor set was obtained from a man aged 65 to 85 with active or convalescent COVID-19.

V gene TRBV4-2 combines with J gene TRBJ2-1; 10 bases fit TRBD2. This CDR3 comprises 19 residues. V lost 4 bases and J lost 0; bases outside the gene matches: 12. The germline gives CDR1 LGHNA, CDR2 YNFKEQ. The CDR3 DNA reads TGTGCCAGCAGCCCGCTTGGGCTAGCGGGGGCGAGCTCCTACAATGAGCAGTTCTTC. Translated: CASSPLGLAGASSYNEQFF.

The rearrangement uses TRBV3-1 (or the pseudogene TRBV3-2) and TRBJ1-6; 9 nucleotides agree with TRBD1. The length of the CDR3 is 15 residues. V lost 1 base and J lost 10; bases outside the gene matches: 5. Germline V gives CDR1 LGHDT, CDR2 YNNKEL (reference sequence). The CDR3, as DNA: TGTGCCAGCAGCCAAGGCCTGGACAGGGGCTCACCCCTCCACTTT. Residues: CASSQGLDRGSPLHF.